This paragraph covers one T cell receptor beta chain sequence. This clonotype came up a few times. Its antigen remains undetermined. One base away there is no much larger clone; base qualities are not given. Counted from cysteine to phenylalanine, this CDR3 has 11 amino acids. CDR3 DNA only is kept here, 33 bases in frame from base 1. The trim is 11 bases for V and 1 base for J, with a gap of 8 bases between the germline ends. The germline V gene yields SNHLY for CDR1 and FYNNEI for CDR2. This specimen belongs to a study of identical twins (dated by TCRdb to 2016 to 2017). Concerning the study at large: To test whether fetal clonotypes persist, the study used deep sequencing on TCR alpha and beta repertoires from monozygotic twins, unrelated adults of various ages, and cord blood. Replicate twin experiments were performed at different times using different library preparation protocols to rule out contamination.

Study-wide findings and limitations: Fewer insertions were carried by abundant cord blood beta clonotypes, a similar but weaker trend appeared in young adult naive repertoires, and no such trend appeared in memory repertoires. Compared with coincidental sharing between unrelated individuals, an excess of low generation-probability sequences was observed among out-of-frame TCR alpha sequences shared between twins. Invariant T cells such as MAIT and iNKT could partly confound zero-insertion analyses, though diverse VJ usage argued against this for most clonotypes. In monozygotic twins, out-of-frame TCR alpha sharing was systematically underestimated by recombination models, although the models agreed with sharing between unrelated individuals. Because the same donors could not be followed over many years, the conclusions relied on cross-sectional statistical analysis. The excess sharing between twins in beta out-of-frame sequences was weaker because fewer shared sequences reduced the signal-to-noise ratio.

Library preparation used 5' RACE. TCRdb records Illumina HiSeq 2000 as the sequencer. A universal primer binding site was added through template switching, and the final cDNA carried a unique molecular identifier so that TCR cDNA molecules could be counted accurately. Specific primers in the conserved constant-segment region were used to synthesize first-strand cDNA for TCR alpha and beta chains. To control for contamination, every cDNA library was double barcoded, receiving both a SMART-Mk sample barcode and Illumina barcodes. Two successive PCR steps introduced TruSeq adapter sequences along with Illumina sample barcodes. TCR alpha and beta cDNA libraries were sequenced on the Illumina HiSeq platform with custom primers. Under the source paper's analysis protocol: MiGEC processed the raw reads to extract unique molecular identifiers, while MiXCR was used to determine the CDR3 positions. For each individual, recombination models were inferred using an EM algorithm with the repgenHMM and IGoR tools. The analysis of shared clonotypes was done with the tcR package in R, with sharing normalized by the product of cloneset sizes. To study raw recombination free of thymic and clonal selection effects, out-of-frame nonproductive sequences were analyzed. TCRdb trimmed public reads at Q25 via fastp, called clones via MiXCR and kept in-frame beta chains. Rows merge per CDR3 protein into single entries with the most common DNA and genes. The V and J calls were determined by TCRdb, not by the authors. The sample includes hundreds of thousands of distinct CDR3 sequences, with roughly 18% observed a single time. The biggest ten clones account for about an eighth of the sample.

Only healthy Caucasian donors were included. The twin cohort consisted of three pairs of female monozygotic twins, all aged roughly 18 to 29 years. RNA for TCR libraries was isolated from peripheral blood mononuclear cells. This same sample was also taken into another study, of T cells expressing NK-cell markers. From that second study: TCR beta-chain repertoires were profiled in sorted CD3+CD56+NKG2C+, CD3+CD56+NKG2C- and CD3+CD56-NKG2C+ T-cell subsets from about 8 donors. Seven of the eight sequenced donors were HCMV-seropositive and one was HCMV-seronegative. In several experiments an anti-gammadeltaTCR antibody was added to restrict sorting to alphabetaTCR-expressing T cells. In six donors, the dominant CD3+CD56+NKG2C+ clonotypes ranked among the top 10 CD8+ clonotypes, making up roughly 1.0-7.0% of CD8+ T cells. Those dominant clonotypes were again the most abundant among CD3+CD56-NKG2C+ cells in a handful of donors, at about 28.3-60.1%. Whether the expanded NKG2C-expressing T cell clones were specific for HCMV antigens remained unclear. The eight sequenced donors were randomly selected healthy volunteers, three men and five women. To determine HCMV serostatus, a commercial ELISA kit was used to detect HCMV-specific IgG in serum. For a handful of donors, unsorted PBMC were also used to sequence bulk peripheral blood T-cell repertoires. MIGEC was used to demultiplex reads and group the reads by UMI, and MiTCR was used to assemble and quantify clonotypes. To exclude erroneous sequences, only TCR cDNA sequences supported by at least two reads were retained. Downstream repertoire analysis used the tcR package, and clonotypes were matched across fractions by CDR3 nucleotide sequence plus V segment. VDJmatch was used to annotate antigen specificity against VDJdb, with one amino acid substitution in CDR3 allowed.

Sequencing was done on a sample of PBMCs. This receptor chain uses TRBV2 and TRBJ1-1; the D gene lacks a confident call. This sequence originates from a woman younger than 30 in good health. CDR3 protein: CAVRENTEAFF. The bases are TGTGCCGTCAGAGAGAACACTGAAGCTTTCTTT.